These 19 T cell receptor beta chains were all obtained from the same sample, sequenced in a study of blood T cell repertoires in COVID-19. Data came from immunoSEQ multiplex PCR; TCRdb stores just in-frame clones and leaves some out. The sample records 200,000 to 250,000 clones, about nine tenths being singletons. Material for sequencing was peripheral blood. Receptors originate from a man aged 45-65 years with acute or convalescent COVID-19.

The V and J genes are TRBV11-2 and TRBJ2-1, with D perhaps TRBD2 (6 bases). The CDR3 runs to 15 residues. Trimming took off 5 bases at V and 8 bases at J, with 19 bases between the two ends. Looked up from germline, CDR1 is SGHAT and CDR2 is FQNNGV. The CDR3 loop is CASSSQVLASDEQFF. The CDR3 DNA reads as TGTGCCAGCAGCAGTCAGGTTCTAGCTAGCGATGAGCAGTTCTTC.

As concerns this clone: Within the sample, other DNA sequences also encode this same CDR3. V is TRBV5-1 and J is TRBJ1-2; D might be TRBD1 (6 bases). V dropped 0 bases and J dropped 8 bases, with 8 bases sitting between them. This CDR3 has 12 amino acids. The germline V gene has CDR1 SGHRS and CDR2 YFSETQ. The CDR3 sequence: CASSLAGDGYTF. Written as DNA, the CDR3 is TGCGCCAGCAGCTTGGCAGGGGACGGCTACACCTTC.

This sequence joins TRBV5-4 and TRBJ1-2, with D unclear. The CDR3 contains 13 residues. V gave up 0 bases and J gave up 7 bases, with 10 bases separating them. Germline CDR1 SGHNT, CDR2 YYREEE (reference sequence). CDR3 DNA sequence: TGTGCCAGCAGCTTGGACTTTACCACTGGCTACACCTTC. Protein sequence: CASSLDFTTGYTF.

CDR3 nucleotides: TGTGCCAGCACTCCTCGGGCGGGGACGGTGAACTACGAGCAGTACTTC. Translation gives CASTPRAGTVNYEQYF. The rearrangement uses TRBV5-8 and TRBJ2-7; possible D gene TRBD2, 6 bases. Trimming cost V 6 bases and J 3 bases, with 22 bases left between them. The germline V gene encodes CDR1 SGHTS and CDR2 YDEGEE. This CDR3 spans 16 amino acids. Supplemented by reference TRBV5-8 and TRBJ2-7, the full variable domain reads EAGVTQSPTHLIKTRGQQATLRCSPISGHTSVYWYQQALGLGLQFLLWYDEGEERNRGNFPPRFSGRQFPNYSSELNVNALELEDSALYLCASTPRAGTVNYEQYFGPGTRLTVT.

The J gene is TRBJ1-2, the V gene TRBV10-3; TRBD1 is a possible D gene (5 bases). There are 14 residues in the CDR3. The V gene lost 2 bases and the J gene lost 8 bases, with 15 bases spanning the gap. Germline V lookup: CDR1 ENHRY, CDR2 SYGVKD. The CDR3 nucleotides are TGTGCCATCAGTGAGAGTGGGACTGCGGGAGGCTACACCTTC. It yields the protein CAISESGTAGGYTF.

The chain links TRBV6-5 to TRBJ2-5; D might be TRBD2 (6 bases). The germline V gene has CDR1 MNHEY and CDR2 SVGAGI. The V and J ends lost 6 bases and 5 bases respectively, with 13 bases between them. This CDR3 is built from 13 residues. Here the CDR3 reads CASRRGLRETQYF. The CDR3 region has the DNA TGTGCCAGCAGAAGGGGACTCCGCGAGACCCAGTACTTC.

V usage is TRBV7-2 and J usage is TRBJ2-3, with D unclear. The germline V and J ends were trimmed by 3 bases and 2 bases, with 12 bases remaining between them. The CDR3 runs to 15 residues. Per germline, CDR1 SGHTA and CDR2 FQGNSA. The CDR3 coding sequence is TGTGCCAGCAGCTTTAACTACCAAGCCACAGATACGCAGTATTTT. Amino acids: CASSFNYQATDTQYF.

In this sample, this clone turned up a few times. DNA of the CDR3: TGTGCCAGCAGCTCGGGACTTTTCGGCTACGAGCAGTACTTC. The encoded protein is CASSSGLFGYEQYF. The V call is TRBV7-9, the J call TRBJ2-7; D might be TRBD2 (6 bases). CDR3 length equals 14 residues. Germline V CDR1 and CDR2: SEHNR, FQNEAQ (reference sequence). V was shortened by 4 bases and J by 3 bases, with 13 bases between the two germline ends.

The J gene is TRBJ1-2, the V gene TRBV5-6, with a tentative D call TRBD1 (6 bases). The CDR3 spans 14 residues. V lost 2 bases and J 7 bases, leaving 15 bases between the germline ends. CDR1 and CDR2 (germline): SGHDT, YYEEEE. The CDR3 region is CASSFTGTYTGYTF. The DNA of the CDR3 is TGTGCCAGCAGCTTTACTGGGACATATACTGGCTACACCTTC.

The chain is built from TRBV11-2 and TRBJ2-3; 8 bases agree with TRBD2. This CDR3 is built from 15 residues. Germline CDR1 reads SGHAT; CDR2 reads FQNNGV. Germline trimming cut 3 bases from V and 1 base from J; bases unmatched to any gene: 3. CDR3 bases: TGTGCCAGCAGCTTGAATAGCGGGGGCACAGATACGCAGTATTTT. Translation gives CASSLNSGGTDTQYF. The full variable domain, in which reference TRBV11-2 and TRBJ2-3 provide the parts outside the CDR3, is EAGVAQSPRYKIIEKRQSVAFWCNPISGHATLYWYQQILGQGPKLLIQFQNNGVVDDSQLPKDRFSAERLKGVDSTLKIQPAKLEDSAVYLCASSLNSGGTDTQYFGPGTRLTVL.

V gene TRBV6-5 combines with J gene TRBJ1-5, with D perhaps TRBD1 (6 bases). V shed 2 bases and J shed 1 base, with 9 bases lying between them. The CDR3 length is 15 residues. Germline CDR1 reads MNHEY; CDR2 reads SVGAGI. In DNA form, the CDR3 reads TGTGCCAGCAGTTACGACGGACAGAGCAATCAGCCCCAGCATTTT. Its protein product is CASSYDGQSNQPQHF.

Only a few counts were recorded for this clone. The J gene is TRBJ1-2, the V gene TRBV7-4; 7 bases align to TRBD1. J was trimmed by 4 bases and V by 2 bases; bases with no gene match: 16. CDR3 length equals 18 residues. Germline V CDR1 and CDR2: SGHVT, SQSDAQ. CDR3 sequence: CASSLKGEGAKWVYGYTF. CDR3 bases: TGTGCCAGCAGCTTAAAGGGAGAGGGGGCGAAATGGGTCTATGGCTACACCTTC.

The chain recombines TRBV19 with TRBJ1-2; D is possibly TRBD1 (6 bases). Germline values: CDR1 LNHDA, CDR2 SQIVND (reference sequence). This CDR3 has 14 amino acids. The V end lost 9 bases, the J end lost 5 bases, and 19 bases lay between the germline ends. The CDR3 region has the DNA TGTGCCAGCACTTCCCTAGGGGGGGCGTATGGCTACACCTTC. Protein: CASTSLGGAYGYTF. Full variable domain (outside the CDR3, taken from reference TRBV19 and TRBJ1-2): DGGITQSPKYLFRKEGQNVTLSCEQNLNHDAMYWYRQDPGQGLRLIYYSQIVNDFQKGDIAEGYSVSREKKESFPLTVTSAQKNPTAFYLCASTSLGGAYGYTFGSGTRLTVV.

This chain connects TRBV18 to TRBJ1-3, with D unclear. Germline V gives CDR1 KGHSH, CDR2 LQKENI. The CDR3 contains 16 residues. With 6 bases removed from V and 3 bases from J, the gap between germline ends came to 18 bases. CDR3: CASSPGLERGGNTIYF. CDR3 DNA: TGTGCCAGCTCCCCCGGCCTGGAACGGGGTGGAAACACCATATATTTT. The full variable domain, in which reference TRBV18 and TRBJ1-3 provide the parts outside the CDR3, is NAGVMQNPRHLVRRRGQEARLRCSPMKGHSHVYWYRQLPEEGLKFMVYLQKENIIDESGMPKERFSAEFPKEGPSILRIQQVVRGDSAAYFCASSPGLERGGNTIYFGEGSWLTVV.

The genes are TRBV18 and TRBJ2-5; D gene uncertain. There are 14 residues in the CDR3. V was clipped by 0 bases and J by 3 bases, with 8 bases between them. Germline assignment: CDR1 KGHSH and CDR2 LQKENI. CDR3 nucleotide sequence: TGTGCCAGCTCACCACCGATGTTAGAAGAGACCCAGTACTTC. This sequence encodes CASSPPMLEETQYF.

This rearrangement joins TRBV21-1 to TRBJ2-5; the tabulated D call, TRBD2, remains unverified against the DNA. TRBV21-1 is described as a pseudogene. The CDR3 runs to 14 residues. CDR3 protein: CASLGGGSQETQYF. The CDR3 DNA reads as TGTGCCAGCCTAGGGGGGGGGTCCCAAGAGACCCAGTACTTC.

V is TRBV5-1 and J is TRBJ2-5; D gene unclear. The CDR3 spans 14 residues. Germline values: CDR1 SGHRS, CDR2 YFSETQ. Trimming removed 0 bases at V and 0 bases at J, with 6 bases between. The CDR3 DNA reads TGCGCCAGCAGCTTGGTATCGTACCAAGAGACCCAGTACTTC. Translated: CASSLVSYQETQYF.

The gene calls are TRBV25-1 and TRBJ1-1; no reliable D call. Germline values: CDR1 MGHDK, CDR2 SYGVNS. V lost 4 bases and J lost 2, with 8 bases in between. The CDR3 consists of 13 residues. CDR3 sequence: CASSAQANTEAFF. CDR3 coding DNA: TGTGCCAGCAGTGCCCAAGCAAACACTGAAGCTTTCTTT.

In DNA, the CDR3 is TGTGCCAGCAGCTCCCTCCTAGCCGAGGGTCCCGGGAAAGGAGGAAACACCATATATTTT. Protein: CASSSLLAEGPGKGGNTIYF. This rearrangement joins TRBV7-6 to TRBJ1-3; D is ambiguous. Looked up from germline, CDR1 is SGHVS and CDR2 is FNYEAQ. The CDR3 is 20 amino acids. Trimming shortened V by 4 bases and J by 4 bases, and 29 bases separated the two germline ends.